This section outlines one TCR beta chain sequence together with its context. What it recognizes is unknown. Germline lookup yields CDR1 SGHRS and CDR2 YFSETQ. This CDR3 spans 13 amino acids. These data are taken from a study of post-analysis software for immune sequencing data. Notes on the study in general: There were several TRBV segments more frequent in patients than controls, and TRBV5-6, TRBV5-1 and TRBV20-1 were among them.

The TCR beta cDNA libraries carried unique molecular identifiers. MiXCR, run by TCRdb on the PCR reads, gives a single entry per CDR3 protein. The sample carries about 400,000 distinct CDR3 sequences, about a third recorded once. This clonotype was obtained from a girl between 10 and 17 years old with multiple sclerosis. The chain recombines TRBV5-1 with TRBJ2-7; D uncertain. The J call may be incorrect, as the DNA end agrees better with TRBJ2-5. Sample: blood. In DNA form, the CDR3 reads TGCGCCAGCAGGGTCGACATCCAAGAGACCCAGTACTTC. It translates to CASRVDIQETQYF.